This is a list of T cell receptor beta chains from one sample in a study of T-cell reconstitution after alpha-beta-depleted transplantation in children. TCRdb recomputed calls from the PCR reads with MiXCR, one row per CDR3 protein. Altogether around 450,000 distinct CDR3 sequences are present, around 46% being singletons, with the ten largest covering roughly a quarter. This material consisted of PBMCs, taken before TCRalphabeta/CD19-depleted stem cell transplant. These receptors were taken from a girl aged 2-9 years with aplastic anemia, due to receive a stem cell transplant. Both conserved end residues are part of each CDR3. The D gene is left open where the match is weak. Clone size is shown for a subset of rows, as once, few, many or a class of expanded clone.

TRBJ1-3 TRBV5-1 NA NA TGCGCCAGCAGCCCCGCGGGGGCGCGAGGAAACACCATATATTTT CASSPAGARGNTIYF
TRBJ2-3 TRBV30 TRBD2 once TGTGCCTGGACCCCGGGACTAGCGGCAGATACGCAGTATTTT CAWTPGLAADTQYF
TRBJ2-5 TRBV10-2 TRBD2 NA TGCGCCAGCAGTGATCCCGTTGGCGGGAGTGTAGAGACCCAGTACTTC CASSDPVGGSVETQYF
TRBJ1-2 TRBV7-2 NA NA TGTGCCAGCAGCTTCCAGGCCGGTACAGGGGGCTACACCTTC CASSFQAGTGGYTF
TRBJ2-3 TRBV7-9 TRBD2 NA TGTGCCAGCAGCGTAGGAGAACTAGCGGGGTACACAGATACGCAGTATTTT CASSVGELAGYTDTQYF
TRBJ2-5 TRBV5-1 NA many TGCGCCAGCTTCGGCGGGGGCCAGGGTCGGGGAGAGACCCAGTACTTC CASFGGGQGRGETQYF
TRBJ2-7 TRBV28 TRBD2 NA TGTGCCAGCACGGGGGGAGTCGCCTACGAGCAGTACTTC CASTGGVAYEQYF
TRBJ2-1 TRBV6-5 NA few TGTGCCAGCAGTTACTATCGGGGAGGTGGCAATGAGCAGTTCTTC CASSYYRGGGNEQFF
TRBJ2-7 TRBV6-2/TRBV6-3 TRBD2 NA TGTGCCAGCATACGGGACCCGACTAGCGAAACCTACGAGCAGTACTTC CASIRDPTSETYEQYF
TRBJ2-3 TRBV6-2/TRBV6-3 NA NA TGTGCCAGCACCAACCTCCCGGTAGCCGGTCCGATCCGGAACACAGATACGCAGTATTTT CASTNLPVAGPIRNTDTQYF
TRBJ2-1 TRBV3-1 TRBD1 NA TGTGCCAGCAGCCCCCGACAGGGAAGGTACAATGAGCAGTTCTTC CASSPRQGRYNEQFF
TRBJ2-7 TRBV9 NA NA TGTGCCAGCAGCGTAGACGTCGGGGGCTACGAGCAGTACTTC CASSVDVGGYEQYF
TRBJ2-1 TRBV7-3 TRBD2 NA TGTGCCAGCAGCTTAAATGGGGCTAGCGGGAGGGGCTCCTACAATGAGCAGTTCTTC CASSLNGASGRGSYNEQFF
TRBJ2-1 TRBV5-1 TRBD1 many TGCGCCAGCAGGGGACAGGGGCTCAACAATGAGCAGTTCTTC CASRGQGLNNEQFF
TRBJ2-3 TRBV20-1 TRBD2 NA TGCAGTGCTAACCTAGCGGGAGTGGCAGATACGCAGTATTTT CSANLAGVADTQYF
TRBJ1-1 TRBV12-3/TRBV12-4 NA many TGTGCCAGCGGGGACACTGAAGCTTTCTTT CASGDTEAFF
TRBJ2-2 TRBV4-3 TRBD1 few TGCGCCAGCAGCCAAACCGGACAGGGCACCGGGGAGCTGTTTTTT CASSQTGQGTGELFF
TRBJ2-6 TRBV29-1 TRBD1 NA TGCAGCGCTAGAGGGGGACAGGAGAGCTCTGGGGCCAACGTCCTGACTTTC CSARGGQESSGANVLTF
TRBJ2-4 TRBV12-3/TRBV12-4 NA many TGTGCCAGCAGCCCTCTCACAGGGAACATTCAGTACTTC CASSPLTGNIQYF
TRBJ2-3 TRBV12-5 NA many TGTGCTAGTGGTTTAGGAGCGGCAGATACGCAGTATTTT CASGLGAADTQYF
TRBJ2-3 TRBV29-1 NA NA TGCAGCCCCACAAGAGGAGATACGCAGTATTTT CSPTRGDTQYF
TRBJ2-7 TRBV20-1 NA NA TGCAGTGCTAGGGGGCCAGGGACATCGGGCGAGCAGTCCTTC CSARGPGTSGEQSF
TRBJ2-5 TRBV28 NA NA TGTGCCAGCAGCGCGGACAGCAGAAGGGACCAAGAGACCCAGTACTTC CASSADSRRDQETQYF
TRBJ1-1 TRBV5-1 TRBD1 NA TGCGCCAGCAGCTTGTGGACAGGGTCCTCCACAGAAGCTTTCTTT CASSLWTGSSTEAFF
TRBJ1-5 TRBV7-2 NA many TGTGCCAGCAGCTCCCCCGGCGGGGGCAATCAGCCCCAGCATTTT CASSSPGGGNQPQHF
TRBJ2-7 TRBV2 NA many TGTGCCAGCAGGCACACCTACGAGCAGTACTTC CASRHTYEQYF
TRBJ2-1 TRBV20-1 NA NA TGCAGTGCTAGATCACGAGCCTGGGCGGGCTCCTACAATGAGCAGTTCTTC CSARSRAWAGSYNEQFF
TRBJ2-1 TRBV12-3/TRBV12-4 NA many TGTGCCAGCAGTTTGTCCAATGAGCAGTTCTTC CASSLSNEQFF
TRBJ2-1 TRBV7-2 NA many TGTGCCAGCACCCTAAATAGAGGGGGGCTAAGTTACAATGAGCAGTTCTTC CASTLNRGGLSYNEQFF